This T cell receptor (beta chain) appears in the sequencing data of a study of CD8+ T cells in alopecia areata. Extracted from the samples, RNA was reverse transcribed into cDNA to serve as the sequencing template. The method was immunoSEQ multiplex PCR; TCRdb's version includes in-frame clones alone and lacks a portion of them. Among about 130,000 clones listed, less than 70% were seen once. Per the germline V gene, CDR1 is SGHTA and CDR2 is FQGNSA. The CDR3 is 12 amino acids. The V end was cut by 6 bases, the J end by 6 bases, with 9 bases between. Treatment described: oral pan-JAK inhibitor, 5-10 mg twice daily. From alopecia areata patients, lesional scalp punch biopsies and peripheral blood were collected.

This chain joins TRBV7-2 and TRBJ2-1, with D perhaps assigned TRBD1 or TRBD2 (5 bases each). This sequence was found in a human donor with alopecia areata. The sample here was CD8+ T cells sorted from blood, taken at week 4, from a patient treated with tofacitinib. In DNA form, the CDR3 reads TGTGCCAGCAGTCCTGGGGGCAATGAGCAGTTCTTC. Its translation is CASSPGGNEQFF.